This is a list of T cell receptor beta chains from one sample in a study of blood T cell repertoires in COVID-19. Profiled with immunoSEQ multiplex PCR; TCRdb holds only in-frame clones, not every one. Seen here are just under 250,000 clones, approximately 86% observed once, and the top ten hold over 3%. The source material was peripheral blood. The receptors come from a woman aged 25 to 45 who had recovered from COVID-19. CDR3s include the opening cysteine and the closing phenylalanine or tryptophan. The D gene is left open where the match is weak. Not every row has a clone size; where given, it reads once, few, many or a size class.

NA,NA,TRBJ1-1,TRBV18,TGTGCCAGCTCACTCGTGACAGGCATTGAAGCTTTCTTT,CASSLVTGIEAFF
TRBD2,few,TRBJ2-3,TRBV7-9,TGTGCCAGCAGCCAGACTAGCGGGGGTGCAGATACGCAGTATTTT,CASSQTSGGADTQYF
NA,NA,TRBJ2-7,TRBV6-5,TGTGCCAGCAGTTACGATCCAGGTATCTACGAGCAGTACTTC,CASSYDPGIYEQYF
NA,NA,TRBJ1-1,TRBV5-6,TGTGCCAGCAGCTTGCCGCAGGGGAGGGGCACTGAAGCTTTCTTT,CASSLPQGRGTEAFF
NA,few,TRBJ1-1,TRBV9,TGTGCCAGCAGCGTAGCCGGAGCTGAAGCTTTCTTT,CASSVAGAEAFF
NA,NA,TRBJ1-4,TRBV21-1,TGTGCCAGCAGCACCAGGGGCCTTCCCTATAATGAAAAACTGTTTTTT,CASSTRGLPYNEKLFF
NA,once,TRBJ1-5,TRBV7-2,TGTGCCAGCAGCCTAAACCCCAGGGGAACGCGTCAGCCCCAGCATTTT,CASSLNPRGTRQPQHF
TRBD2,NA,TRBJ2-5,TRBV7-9,TGTGCCATTGGGGCTAGCGGGGATCAAGAGACCCAGTACTTC,CAIGASGDQETQYF
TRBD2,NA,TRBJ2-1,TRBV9,TGTGCCAGCAGCGCCCCCTGGGCTAGCGGGGGCTCCTACAATGAGCAGTTCTTC,CASSAPWASGGSYNEQFF
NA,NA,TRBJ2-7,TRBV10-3,TGTGCCATCAGGCCCTCGGACACGGTTGGAGAGCAGTACTTC,CAIRPSDTVGEQYF
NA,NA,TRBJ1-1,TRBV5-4,TGTGCCAGCAGCTCGTCTCTGGGCGTCTCGGACACTGAAGCTTTCTTT,CASSSSLGVSDTEAFF
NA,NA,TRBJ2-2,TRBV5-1,TGCGCCAGCAGCTTCGGGGGATCGAACATCGGGGAGCTGTTTTTT,CASSFGGSNIGELFF
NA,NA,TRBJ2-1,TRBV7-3,TGTGCCAGCAGCTTAACGGCGGGGAATGAGCAGTTCTTC,CASSLTAGNEQFF
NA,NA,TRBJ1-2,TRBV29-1,TGCAGCGTTGTACCAGGGGATCTATATAACTATGGCTACACCTTC,CSVVPGDLYNYGYTF
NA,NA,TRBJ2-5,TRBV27,TGTGCCAGCAGTTTATCGCCCACGTCCCCGACAGGTCCCTGGTACTTC,CASSLSPTSPTGPWYF
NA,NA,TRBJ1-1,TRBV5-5,TGTGCCAGCAGCTTGCGACCGGGGATGAACACTGAAGCTTTCTTT,CASSLRPGMNTEAFF
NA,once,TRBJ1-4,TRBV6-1,TGTGCCAGCAGTGAGGGGTCGGGGGATGAAAAACTGTTTTTT,CASSEGSGDEKLFF
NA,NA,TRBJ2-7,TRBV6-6,TGTGCCAGCAGTCCCGGACTAGGGGGATCCCACGAGCAGTACTTC,CASSPGLGGSHEQYF
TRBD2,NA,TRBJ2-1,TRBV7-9,TGTGCCAGCAGCTTAGAAAACCGGGGGGTTGAGTTCTTC,CASSLENRGVEFF
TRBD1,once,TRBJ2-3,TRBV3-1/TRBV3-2,TGTGCCAGCAGCCGGAAGACAGGGAACGCAGATACGCAGTATTTT,CASSRKTGNADTQYF
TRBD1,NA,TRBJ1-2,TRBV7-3,TGTGCCAGCAGCTTAATCGGACAGGGGGCTGGCTACACCTTC,CASSLIGQGAGYTF
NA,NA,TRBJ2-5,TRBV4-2,TGTGCCAGCAGCCACATAGAACAAGAGACCCAGTACTTC,CASSHIEQETQYF
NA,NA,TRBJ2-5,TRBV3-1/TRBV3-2,TGTGCCAGCAGCCAAGGCGGTGCCCAGTACTTC,CASSQGGAQYF
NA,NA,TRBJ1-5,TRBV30,TGTGCCTGGAGTGTCGGGGGAGAGGGGACCCAGCATTTT,CAWSVGGEGTQHF
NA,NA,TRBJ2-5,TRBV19,TGTGCCAGTAGCCCACCCGGAAGGAGGGACCAGTACTTC,CASSPPGRRDQYF
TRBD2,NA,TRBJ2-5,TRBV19,TGTGCCAGTAGGGAACTAGCGGGGGACCAAGAGACCCAGTACTTC,CASRELAGDQETQYF
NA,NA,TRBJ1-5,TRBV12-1,TGTGCCAGCAGGATTGGTCAGGGAGGGGTATATAGCAATCAGCCCCAGCATTTT,CASRIGQGGVYSNQPQHF